Sequencing of this T cell receptor (beta chain) was carried out in a study of shared clonotypes between healthy human individuals. The CDR3 extends over 15 amino acids. From germline, CDR1 is SGHNT and CDR2 YENEEA. V lost 5 bases and J lost 0, with 12 bases in between. Every donor was a Caucasian adult from Nashville, Tennessee. Worth noting for this clone: Its antigen is not identified.

The study's findings and limits: Richness estimates generally favored naive over memory subsets. Generation probabilities were higher for clonotypes shared across all four sorted-subset donors than for unshared ones.

Libraries were prepared by immunoSEQ multiplex PCR; TCRdb keeps only in-frame clonotypes and omits some of them. Of approximately 2,300,000 clones in the sample, 85% to 95% were seen once. The chain is built from TRBV11-3 and TRBJ2-3; D not resolved. The receptor was isolated from a young man in good health. Some clones in this sample may be carry-over from other donors' samples. The source material was naive CD4+ T cells from PBMCs. Subset of the sample: CD45RA+ positively selected. The CDR3 here is CASSPDGPSTDTQYF. The CDR3 DNA sequence: TGTGCCAGCAGCCCGGACGGTCCGAGCACAGATACGCAGTATTTT.